This T cell receptor beta chain was captured by sequencing in a study of circulating and synovial CD4+ cells in juvenile arthritis. General study points: Bulk blood CD4 repertoires were more diverse than these. T cell genome counts differed by at least an order of magnitude between CPL and CD4 samples.

About this clone itself: The antigen remains unidentified.

TCRdb's copy holds only in-frame clones and misses some; the assay was immunoSEQ multiplex PCR. The sample records over 30,000 clones, about 94% being singletons. Sequenced samples came from active juvenile idiopathic arthritis patients. The germline V gene has CDR1 MNHEY and CDR2 SMNVEV (reference sequence). V lost 2 bases and J 2 bases, leaving 12 bases between the germline ends. The CDR3 runs to 16 residues. This TCR was recovered from a human donor with juvenile idiopathic arthritis. Input material: CD4+ T cells from blood. This sequence joins TRBV27 and TRBJ2-2; possible D gene TRBD1, 6 bases. The CDR3 region is CASSLNRALNTGELFF. The CDR3 nucleotides are TGTGCCAGCAGTTTAAACAGGGCCTTAAACACCGGGGAGCTGTTTTTT.